This record covers a single T cell receptor (beta chain). This sample is drawn from a study of blood T cell repertoires in COVID-19. Clones were sequenced by immunoSEQ multiplex PCR, and TCRdb holds only the in-frame ones, with some missing. The repertoire has about 100,000 clones, 70% to 90% of them found once; the top ten carry 2% to 3%. The CDR3 totals 13 residues. CDR1 and CDR2 from the germline V gene are MNHEY and SMNVEV (reference sequence). V was clipped by 2 bases and J by 10 bases, with 12 bases between them. What the recovered Cohort 3 donors had was two negative PCRs, clearance, or symptom resolution.

The chain couples TRBV27 to TRBJ1-5; D is ambiguous. The TCR sequence derives from a woman between 50 and 59 years old who had recovered from COVID-19. Specimen: PBMCs or T cells enriched from blood (not recorded which). CDR3 DNA: TGTGCCAGCAGTTTAGGTCTCCAAGCCCCCCAGCATTTT. Translating gives CASSLGLQAPQHF.